This T cell receptor beta chain stems from a study of blood T cell repertoires in COVID-19. About the research overall: From the United States, Italy and Spain came samples of acute and convalescent COVID-19.

This clone was detected once. The CDR3 is 13 residues long. Trimming took 7 bases from V and 3 from J, leaving 13 bases between them. Germline V gives CDR1 MNHEY, CDR2 SVGAGI. In the authors' workflow: Reference gene primer amplification in the assay estimated nucleated cell counts. Profiled with immunoSEQ multiplex PCR; TCRdb holds only in-frame clones, not every one. The DNA gave D and trimming, while V, J and clone size come from that table. The sample holds roughly 200,000 clones; 80% to 90% are singletons and the top ten take roughly 10%. The clonotype comes from a woman older than 75 with COVID-19, enrolled during active disease. The chain joins TRBV6-5 to TRBJ2-7; TRBD1 is a possible D gene (5 bases). Material for sequencing was peripheral blood. CDR3 amino acids: CASTLGRGYEQYV. CDR3 DNA: TGTGCCAGCACCCTGGGTAGGGGCTACGAGCAGTACGTC.